This TCR beta chain comes out of a study of shared clonotypes between healthy human individuals. The V gene lost 7 bases and the J gene lost 6 bases, with 16 bases spanning the gap. The CDR3 runs 13 residues. The germline V gene encodes CDR1 SQVTM and CDR2 ANQGSEA. The naive CD8 population came from CD45RO-negative cells selected for CCR7, without terminally differentiated effector memory CD45RA+ cells. TCRdb's copy holds only in-frame clones and misses some; the assay was immunoSEQ multiplex PCR. The repertoire consists of about 600,000 clones, with 95% to 98% occurring once and the leading ten covering 0.3%.

Material: naive CD8+ T cells sorted from blood. The V call is TRBV29-1, the J call TRBJ2-1; perhaps D is TRBD1 or TRBD2 (5 bases each). The TCR originated in a man younger than 45 in good health. Here the CDR3 DNA reads TGCAGCGCCAACGAGGGGTTCATCAATGAGCAGTTCTTC. Protein product: CSANEGFINEQFF.